Below, one T cell receptor (beta chain) is given with its context. V gave up 0 bases and J gave up 2 bases, with 7 bases separating them. The CDR3 loop spans 14 amino acids. Germline CDR1 reads MNHEY; CDR2 reads SVGAGI. The method was immunoSEQ multiplex PCR; TCRdb's version includes in-frame clones alone and lacks a portion of them. The table has about 160,000 clones, roughly 90% seen once. The data derive from a study of cytotoxic CD8 clonotypes in ibrutinib-treated CLL. The sequence was obtained from a human donor with chronic lymphocytic leukemia. Sequences were derived from PBMCs, sampled at disease progression, from a patient treated with ibrutinib. The chain combines TRBV6-5 with TRBJ1-1, with D hard to call. This chain's CDR3 is CASSYSPLNTEAFF. The CDR3 DNA follows: TGTGCCAGCAGTTACTCTCCCCTTAACACTGAAGCTTTCTTT.